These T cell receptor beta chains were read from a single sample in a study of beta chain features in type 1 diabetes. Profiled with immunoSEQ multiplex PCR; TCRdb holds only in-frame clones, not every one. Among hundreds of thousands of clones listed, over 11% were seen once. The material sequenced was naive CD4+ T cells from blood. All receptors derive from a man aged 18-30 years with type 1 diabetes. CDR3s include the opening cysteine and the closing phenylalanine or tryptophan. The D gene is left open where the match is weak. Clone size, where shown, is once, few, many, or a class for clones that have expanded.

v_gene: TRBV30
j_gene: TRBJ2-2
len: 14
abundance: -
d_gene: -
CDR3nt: TGTGCCTGGAGGGACTACAGGGGTGCCGGGGAGCTGTTTTTT
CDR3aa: CAWRDYRGAGELFF

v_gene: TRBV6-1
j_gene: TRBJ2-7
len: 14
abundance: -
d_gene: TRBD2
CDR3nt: TGTGCCAGCAAGCCCGGGGGGGACCCCCACGAGCAGTACTTC
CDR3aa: CASKPGGDPHEQYF

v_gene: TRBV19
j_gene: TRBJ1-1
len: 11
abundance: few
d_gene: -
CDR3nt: TGTGCCAGTAAGAGGAACACTGAAGCTTTCTTT
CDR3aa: CASKRNTEAFF

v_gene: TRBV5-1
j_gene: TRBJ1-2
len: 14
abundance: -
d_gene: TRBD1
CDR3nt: TGCGCCAGCAGCATTAGACAGGGTAACTATGGCTACACCTTC
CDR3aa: CASSIRQGNYGYTF

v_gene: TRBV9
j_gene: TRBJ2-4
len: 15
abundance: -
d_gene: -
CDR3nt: TGTGCCAGCAGCGTAGCGGGGCAAGGTGAAAACATTCAGTACTTC
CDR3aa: CASSVAGQGENIQYF

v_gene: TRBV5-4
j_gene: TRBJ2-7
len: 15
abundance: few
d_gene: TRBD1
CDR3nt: TGTGCCAGCAGGTTCCAGGGGGTATCGTCCTACGAGCAGTACTTC
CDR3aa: CASRFQGVSSYEQYF

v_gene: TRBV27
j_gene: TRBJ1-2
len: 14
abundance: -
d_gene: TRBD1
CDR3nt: TGTGCCAGCAGTTGGGGACAGGGGGACTATGGCTACACCTTC
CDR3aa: CASSWGQGDYGYTF

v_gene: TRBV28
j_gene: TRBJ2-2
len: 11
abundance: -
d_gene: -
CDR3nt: TGTGCCAGCAGTGACACCGGGGAGCTGTTTTTT
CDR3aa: CASSDTGELFF

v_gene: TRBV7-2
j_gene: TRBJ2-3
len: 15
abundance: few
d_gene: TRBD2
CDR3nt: TGTGCCAGCAGCTTAGCGCGACTAGCCACAGATACGCAGTATTTT
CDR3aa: CASSLARLATDTQYF

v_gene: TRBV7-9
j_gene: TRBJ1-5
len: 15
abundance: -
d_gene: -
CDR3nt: TGTGCCAGCAGCTCCCAGGGAAATAGCAATCAGCCCCAGCATTTT
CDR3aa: CASSSQGNSNQPQHF

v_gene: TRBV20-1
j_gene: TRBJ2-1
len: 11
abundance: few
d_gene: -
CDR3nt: TGCAGTGCTAGCGCTAGCCATGAGCAGTTCTTC
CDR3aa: CSASASHEQFF

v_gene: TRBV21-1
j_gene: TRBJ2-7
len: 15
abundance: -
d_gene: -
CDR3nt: TGTGCCAGCAGCAAGGTGGACCGAAGCTCCTACGAGCAGTACTTC
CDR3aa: CASSKVDRSSYEQYF

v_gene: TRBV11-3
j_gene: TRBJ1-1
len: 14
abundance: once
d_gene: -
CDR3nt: TGTGCCAGCAGCTTGGGTCAGGGGCGCACTGAAGCTTTCTTT
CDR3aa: CASSLGQGRTEAFF

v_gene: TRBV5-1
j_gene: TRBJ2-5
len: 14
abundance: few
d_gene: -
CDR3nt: TGCGCCAGCAGCTTGGAACCGACGGAGGAGACCCAGTACTTC
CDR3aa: CASSLEPTEETQYF

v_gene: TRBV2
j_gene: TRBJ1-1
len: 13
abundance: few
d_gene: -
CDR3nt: TGTGCCAGCCAGGGGTACCAGAACACTGAAGCTTTCTTT
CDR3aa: CASQGYQNTEAFF

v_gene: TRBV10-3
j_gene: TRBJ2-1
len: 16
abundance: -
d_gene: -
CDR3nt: TGTGCCATCAGGGGACAAGGGGCAGGGAATAAGTATGAGCAGTTCTTC
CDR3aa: CAIRGQGAGNKYEQFF

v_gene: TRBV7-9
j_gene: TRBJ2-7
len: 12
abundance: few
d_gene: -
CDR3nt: TGTGCGTGGGGACGGAATAGCTACGAGCAGTACTTC
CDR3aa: CAWGRNSYEQYF

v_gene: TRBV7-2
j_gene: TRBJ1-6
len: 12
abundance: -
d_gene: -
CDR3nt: TGTGCCAGCAGCTCCGGACCTAGGCCCCTCCACTTT
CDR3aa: CASSSGPRPLHF

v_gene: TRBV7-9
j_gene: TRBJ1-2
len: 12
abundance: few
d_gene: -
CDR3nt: TGTGCCAGCAGCTTAGAGTCGAGGGGCTACACCTTC
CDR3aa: CASSLESRGYTF

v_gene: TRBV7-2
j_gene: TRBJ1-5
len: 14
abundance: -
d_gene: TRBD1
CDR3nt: TGTGCCAGCAGCTACGACAGGGGGGGACAGCCCCAGCATTTT
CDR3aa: CASSYDRGGQPQHF

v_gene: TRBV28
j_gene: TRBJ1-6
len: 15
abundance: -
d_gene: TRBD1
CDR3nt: TGTGCCAGCAGTGGGGTTTGGACAGGGAATTCACCCCTCCACTTT
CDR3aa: CASSGVWTGNSPLHF

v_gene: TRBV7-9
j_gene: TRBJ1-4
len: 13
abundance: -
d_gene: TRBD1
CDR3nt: TGTGCCAGCCGATCGGGACAGAATGAAAAACTGTTTTTT
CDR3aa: CASRSGQNEKLFF

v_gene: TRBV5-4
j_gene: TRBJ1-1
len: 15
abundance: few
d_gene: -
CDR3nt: TGTGCCAGCAGCGGAACCACAGGGTCGAACACTGAAGCTTTCTTT
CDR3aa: CASSGTTGSNTEAFF

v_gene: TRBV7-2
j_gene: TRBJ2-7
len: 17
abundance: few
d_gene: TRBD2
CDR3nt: TGTGCCAGCAGCTTAGGCACTAGCGGGAGGGCCCCCTACGAGCAGTACTTC
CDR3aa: CASSLGTSGRAPYEQYF

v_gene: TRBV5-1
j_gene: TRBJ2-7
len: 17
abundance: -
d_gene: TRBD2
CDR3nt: TGCGCCAGCAGCTTGGAGGTAGCGGGACTGGGCTCCTACGAGCAGTACTTC
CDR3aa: CASSLEVAGLGSYEQYF

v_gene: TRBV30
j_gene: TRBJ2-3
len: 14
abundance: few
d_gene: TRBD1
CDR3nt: TGTGCCTGGGAGATAGGACAGGGCACAGATACGCAGTATTTT
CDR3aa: CAWEIGQGTDTQYF

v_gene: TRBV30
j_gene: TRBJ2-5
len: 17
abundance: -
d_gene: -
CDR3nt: TGTGCCTGGAGTGTAGGTCCGGGGCGGACGTACCAAGAGACCCAGTACTTC
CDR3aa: CAWSVGPGRTYQETQYF

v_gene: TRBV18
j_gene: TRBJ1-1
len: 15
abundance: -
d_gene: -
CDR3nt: TGTGCCAGCTCCCCCGGTCTCCAGACCCCCACTGAAGCTTTCTTT
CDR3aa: CASSPGLQTPTEAFF

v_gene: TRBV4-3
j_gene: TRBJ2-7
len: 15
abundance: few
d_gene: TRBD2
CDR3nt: TGCGCCAGCAGCCCCTTATATCGGGGGGACTACGAGCAGTACTTC
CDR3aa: CASSPLYRGDYEQYF

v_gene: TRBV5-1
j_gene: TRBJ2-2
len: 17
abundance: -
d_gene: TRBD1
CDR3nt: TGCGCCAGCAGCTTACCCACCGGGACAGAGAACACCGGGGAGCTGTTTTTT
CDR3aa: CASSLPTGTENTGELFF

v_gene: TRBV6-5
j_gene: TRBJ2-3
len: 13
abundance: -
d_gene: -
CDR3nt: TGTGCCAGCAGTTACGTTGGCGGGGATACGCAGTATTTT
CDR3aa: CASSYVGGDTQYF

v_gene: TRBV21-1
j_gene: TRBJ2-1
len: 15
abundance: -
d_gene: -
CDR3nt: TGTGCCAGCAGCAAAGGGGGGGAACAGGGCTATGAGCAGTTCTTC
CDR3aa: CASSKGGEQGYEQFF

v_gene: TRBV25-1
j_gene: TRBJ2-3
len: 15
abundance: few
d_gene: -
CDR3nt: TGTGCCAGCAGTGAGGACAGAGGTAGTGGAGATACGCAGTATTTT
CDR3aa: CASSEDRGSGDTQYF

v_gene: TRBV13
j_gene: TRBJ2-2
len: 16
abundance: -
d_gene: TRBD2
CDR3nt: TGTGCCAGCAGCCCCCAGGGCGGGGGATTCTCCGGGGAGCTGTTTTTT
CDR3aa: CASSPQGGGFSGELFF

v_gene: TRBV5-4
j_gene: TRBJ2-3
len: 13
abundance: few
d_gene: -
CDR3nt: TGTGCCAGCTTCGACCCTAGATCGGATACGCAGTATTTT
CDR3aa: CASFDPRSDTQYF

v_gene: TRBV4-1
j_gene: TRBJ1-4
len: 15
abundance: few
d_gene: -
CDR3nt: TGCGCCAGCAGCGAAAGATCTGCAACTAATGAAAAACTGTTTTTT
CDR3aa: CASSERSATNEKLFF

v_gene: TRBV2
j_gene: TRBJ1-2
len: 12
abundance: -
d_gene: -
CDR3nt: TGTGCCAGCAGTGGGGACGGATATGGCTACACCTTC
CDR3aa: CASSGDGYGYTF

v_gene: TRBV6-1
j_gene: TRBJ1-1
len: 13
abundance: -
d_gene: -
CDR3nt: TGTGCCAGCAGTAGCAGGAAGAACACTGAAGCTTTCTTT
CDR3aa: CASSSRKNTEAFF

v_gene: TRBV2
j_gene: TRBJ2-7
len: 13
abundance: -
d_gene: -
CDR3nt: TGTGCCAGCAGCCCGGGCCCCTCGAGGGAGCAGTACTTC
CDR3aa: CASSPGPSREQYF

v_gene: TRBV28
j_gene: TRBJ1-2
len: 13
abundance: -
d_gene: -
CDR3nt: TGTGCCAGCAGTTTAGACAGAGACTATGGCTACACCTTC
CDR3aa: CASSLDRDYGYTF

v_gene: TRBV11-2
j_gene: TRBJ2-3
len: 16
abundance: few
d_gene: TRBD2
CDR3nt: TGTGCCAGCAGTCTAGGACTAGCGGGAGGGCAAGATACGCAGTATTTT
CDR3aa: CASSLGLAGGQDTQYF

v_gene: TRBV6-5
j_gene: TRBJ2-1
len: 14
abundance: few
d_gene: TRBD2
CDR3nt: TGTGCCAGCAAAGCGGGGCTAGCGGGCCTTGAGCAGTTCTTC
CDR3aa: CASKAGLAGLEQFF

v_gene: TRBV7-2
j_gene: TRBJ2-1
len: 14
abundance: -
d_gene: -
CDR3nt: TGTGCCAGCAGCTTAGCGGGGATTTACAATGAGCAGTTCTTC
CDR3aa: CASSLAGIYNEQFF

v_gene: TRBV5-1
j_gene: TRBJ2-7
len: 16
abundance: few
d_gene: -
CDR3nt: TGCGCCAGCAGCCGAATTTCAGGGGACGGGTCCTACGAGCAGTACTTC
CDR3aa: CASSRISGDGSYEQYF

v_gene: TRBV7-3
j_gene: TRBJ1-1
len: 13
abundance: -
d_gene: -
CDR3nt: TGTGCCAGCAGCCAAGAACAGAACACTGAAGCTTTCTTT
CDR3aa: CASSQEQNTEAFF

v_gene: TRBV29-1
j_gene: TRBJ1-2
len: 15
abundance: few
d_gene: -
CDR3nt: TGCAGCGTTGAAAATGAGGCCAGGGGCAACTATGGCTACACCTTC
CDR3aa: CSVENEARGNYGYTF

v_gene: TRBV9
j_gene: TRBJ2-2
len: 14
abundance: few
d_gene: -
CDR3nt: TGTGCCAGCAGCGTAGCTTGGTTCGTCGGGGAGCTGTTTTTT
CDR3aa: CASSVAWFVGELFF

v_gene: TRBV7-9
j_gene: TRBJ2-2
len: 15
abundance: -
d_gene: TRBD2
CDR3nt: TGTGCCAGCAGCCAAACTAGCGGGGGTACCGGGGAGCTGTTTTTT
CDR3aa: CASSQTSGGTGELFF

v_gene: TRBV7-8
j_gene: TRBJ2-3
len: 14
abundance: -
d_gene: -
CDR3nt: TGTGCCAGCAGCCTTGGGACTCCGAAGGATACGCAGTATTTT
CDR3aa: CASSLGTPKDTQYF

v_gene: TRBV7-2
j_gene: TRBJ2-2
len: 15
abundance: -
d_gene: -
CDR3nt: TGTGCCAGCAGCGCGCGACGGTCGGACACCGGGGAGCTGTTTTTT
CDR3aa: CASSARRSDTGELFF

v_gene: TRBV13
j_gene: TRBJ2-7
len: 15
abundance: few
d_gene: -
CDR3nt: TGTGCCAGCAGCCGACTCGGGGGCACGTCGTACGAGCAGTACTTC
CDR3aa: CASSRLGGTSYEQYF

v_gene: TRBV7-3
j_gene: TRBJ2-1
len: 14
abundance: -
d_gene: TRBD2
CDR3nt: TGTGCCAGCAGCCTTAGCGGGGCACACAATGAGCAGTTCTTC
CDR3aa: CASSLSGAHNEQFF

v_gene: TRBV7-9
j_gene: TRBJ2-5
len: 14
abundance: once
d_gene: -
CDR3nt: TGTGCCAGCAGCTTAACGGCCTTGGGAGAGACCCAGTACTTC
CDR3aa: CASSLTALGETQYF

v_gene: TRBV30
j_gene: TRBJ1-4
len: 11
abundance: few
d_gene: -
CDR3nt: TGTGCCTGGAACCGGGCTGAAAAACTGTTTTTT
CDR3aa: CAWNRAEKLFF

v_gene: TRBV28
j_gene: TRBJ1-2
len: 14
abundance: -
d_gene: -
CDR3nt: TGTGCCAGCAGTTTATATCCCCGCCGGCACGGCTACACCTTC
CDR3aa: CASSLYPRRHGYTF